The present TCR beta chain was sequenced within a study of cytomegalovirus exposure and HLA in healthy donors (dated by TCRdb to the late 2010s). Some background on the complete study: The 670 or so repertoires of the first cohort and the 95 to 150 validation repertoires were produced on the same platform, according to a later analysis. To predict cytomegalovirus infection status, the study brought together high-throughput TCR immunosequencing, statistical association of individual TCRs with disease status, and machine learning. The study aimed to test whether signatures of past pathogen exposure could be identified by cataloging public T cell receptors. Besides the first cohort of roughly 640 subjects, a separate validation cohort made up of 120 different subjects was used. Beyond this particular receptor, the publication reports: In both the original and validation cohorts, the classifier was reported to diagnose cytomegalovirus status with high specificity and sensitivity. Three of the identified cytomegalovirus-associated TCR beta chains were confirmed in vitro to be specific for cytomegalovirus antigens. The validation cohort had no HLA typing available for a later analysis, so co-occurrence within that cohort was assessed over all 130 or so repertoires. According to the authors, the approach could potentially be generalized to other disease states and immunological phenotypes. A later analysis found that TCRs clustered in the first cohort also tended to co-occur in the 130 or so validation repertoires, with 94% of cluster scores above 0. Across donors, most TCR sequences were observed very rarely, whereas some public TCRs were present in many individuals. The study listed approximately 150 TCR beta chains as associated with cytomegalovirus.

From cysteine to phenylalanine, the CDR3 is 14 amino acids long. Only CDR3 DNA remains: 42 bases, in frame from the first base. The junction carries 10 bases between V and J, which are trimmed by 4 bases and 2 bases respectively. As encoded in the germline V gene, CDR1 is SGHNT while CDR2 is YENEEA. Worth noting for this clone: This clone's antigen is unknown. The record has no base qualities; no much larger clone is one base away.

The protocol used for the library was the immunoSEQ multiplex PCR assay. The paper's data handling went like this. A statistical classification framework was developed to diagnose cytomegalovirus status using the catalog of TCR beta chain sequences. The source is immuneACCESS, and TCRdb retained only in-frame sequences with V and J called. Part of the clones is not carried over; for the studies checked, unresolved V genes explain less than half of this, and the remainder is unexplained. The DNA was the basis for D and trimming; V, J and clone size are from that table. This sample is represented by 160,000 or so clones; approximately 88% of them were singletons. The ten largest clones add up to about a tenth of the sample. The donors were included in the validation cohort of approximately 120 subjects, a group kept apart from the approximately 670-subject first cohort.

Material: PBMCs. The chain joins TRBV11-3 to TRBJ2-3; perhaps TRBD1 is the D gene, with 5 bases matching. The receptor comes from a man aged 25-45 years in good health and CMV-seropositive. The sequence in DNA is TGTGCCAGCAGCTCTCGACAGAACACAGATACGCAGTATTTT. Its protein reads: CASSSRQNTDTQYF.